The 16 T cell receptor beta chains in this list originate from one sample, sequenced in a study of T cell responses to AZD1222 COVID-19 vaccine. Profiling relied on immunoSEQ multiplex PCR, and the TCRdb table lists in-frame clones only, not all of them. The table has approximately 180,000 clones, 80% to 95% seen once. The source was peripheral blood, collected on day 0 of AZD1222 vaccination. These receptors were collected from an adult in good health.

The V gene is TRBV10-3, the J gene TRBJ1-1; 7 bases are shared with TRBD1. V shed 9 bases and J 1 base; nucleotides not matched to a gene: 2. Germline CDR1 and CDR2: ENHRY and SYGVKD. The CDR3 totals 12 residues. The CDR3 loop is CAMGQPNTEAFF. The CDR3 bases are TGTGCCATGGGACAGCCGAACACTGAAGCTTTCTTT.

CDR3 sequence (DNA): TGCGCCAGCAGCTTGGAGGGGGCTCAAAACCAAGAGACCCAGTACTTC. It is translated as CASSLEGAQNQETQYF. This chain connects TRBV5-1 to TRBJ2-5, with 7 bases fitting TRBD1. The length of the CDR3 is 16 residues. The V gene end was trimmed by 0 bases and the J gene end by 0 bases; junction bases not matched to a gene: 5. CDR1 SGHRS and CDR2 YFSETQ come from the germline V gene.

The chain combines TRBV2 with TRBJ1-2, with a possible D match to TRBD1 (5 bases). The V end was cut by 7 bases, the J end by 8 bases, with 17 bases between. Germline CDR1 SNHLY, CDR2 FYNNEI. The CDR3 consists of 13 residues. CDR3 region: CASMGPRGDGYTF. The CDR3 nucleotides read TGTGCCAGCATGGGACCGCGGGGGGACGGCTACACCTTC.

CDR3 DNA: TGTGCCATCAGTGTAATATCGGGGTGGCCCTACGAGCAGTACTTC. Protein sequence: CAISVISGWPYEQYF. J is TRBJ2-7 and V is TRBV10-3, with D maybe TRBD2 (5 bases). The germline V and J ends were trimmed by 4 bases and 2 bases, with 15 bases remaining between them. Germline V gene lookup returns CDR1 ENHRY and CDR2 SYGVKD. CDR3 length: 15 amino acids.

V usage is TRBV5-4 and J usage is TRBJ2-5; the D gene could be TRBD1 or TRBD2 (6 bases each). CDR3 length: 13 residues. Trimming removed 1 base from V and 4 bases from J, with 8 bases in between. Per the germline V gene, CDR1 is SGHNT and CDR2 is YYREEE (reference sequence). The CDR3: CASSLRGAETQYF. CDR3 sequence (DNA): TGTGCCAGCAGCTTGAGGGGGGCAGAGACCCAGTACTTC.

This chain connects TRBV5-1 to TRBJ1-2, with a possible D match to TRBD1 (6 bases). The CDR3 covers 13 residues. Trimming pared 8 bases from V and 6 bases from J, leaving 17 bases between. Germline CDR1 SGHRS, CDR2 YFSETQ. Here the CDR3 reads CASKTGQGDGYTF. CDR3 coding DNA: TGCGCCAGTAAGACAGGACAAGGGGATGGCTACACCTTC.

The CDR3 nucleotides are TGTGCCAGCAGCTTCGCTCACACTGAAGCTTTCTTT. Amino acid sequence: CASSFAHTEAFF. This chain connects TRBV5-5 to TRBJ1-1; D gene uncertain. CDR3 length equals 12 residues. V was clipped by 2 bases and J by 3 bases, with 5 bases between them. Germline V CDR1 and CDR2: SGHKS, YYEKEE (reference sequence).

The chain is built from TRBV5-6 and TRBJ1-5; maybe TRBD1 (6 bases). The V end was cut by 4 bases, the J end by 4 bases, with 12 bases between. Per the germline V gene, CDR1 is SGHDT and CDR2 is YYEEEE. This CDR3 comprises 14 residues. CDR3 amino acids: CASSPGHTNQPQHF. The CDR3 DNA reads as TGTGCCAGCAGCCCGGGACATACTAATCAGCCCCAGCATTTT. The complete variable domain, with remaining parts taken from reference TRBV5-6 and TRBJ1-5, reads DAGVTQSPTHLIKTRGQQVTLRCSPKSGHDTVSWYQQALGQGPQFIFQYYEEEERQRGNFPDRFSGHQFPNYSSELNVNALLLGDSALYLCASSPGHTNQPQHFGDGTRLSIL.

The chain couples TRBV9 to TRBJ1-2; D remains ambiguous. In germline, CDR1 is SGDLS, CDR2 YYNGEE. Trimming removed 3 bases at V and 5 bases at J, with 14 bases between. The CDR3 has 14 residues. As DNA, the CDR3 is TGTGCCAGCAGCGCTACCACCCCAGGATATGGCTACACCTTC. It encodes CASSATTPGYGYTF.

The gene calls are TRBV19 and TRBJ2-1; possible D gene TRBD2, 6 bases. The V end was cut by 5 bases, the J end by 5 bases, with 16 bases between. The CDR3 extends over 15 amino acids. The germline gives CDR1 LNHDA, CDR2 SQIVND (reference sequence). The CDR3 here is CASSLRGFDHNEQFF. In DNA, the CDR3 is TGTGCCAGTAGTCTTCGGGGGTTCGACCACAATGAGCAGTTCTTC.

This chain joins TRBV5-4 and TRBJ1-1, with no clear D. V dropped 6 bases and J dropped 0 bases, with 9 bases sitting between them. This CDR3 is built from 13 residues. Germline lookup yields CDR1 SGHNT and CDR2 YYREEE (reference sequence). The CDR3 DNA is TGTGCCAGCAAGCCTAACTTGAACACTGAAGCTTTCTTT. Its protein product is CASKPNLNTEAFF.

The chain has TRBV28 and TRBJ1-2; 9 positions match TRBD1. This CDR3 has 15 amino acids. V was pared by 4 bases and J by 7 bases, with 10 bases of the junction left unmatched. Germline lookup yields CDR1 MDHEN and CDR2 SYDVKM. CDR3 sequence: CASSSPGQGHGGYTF. The CDR3 bases are TGTGCCAGCAGTTCCCCCGGACAGGGGCACGGTGGCTACACCTTC.

In its sample, this clone is medium-sized. The chain joins TRBV30 to TRBJ1-1, with D hard to call. This CDR3 is 11 amino acids long. Germline V gene lookup returns CDR1 GTSNPN and CDR2 SVGIG (reference sequence). V lost 5 bases and J lost 0, with 4 bases in between. For the CDR3, the DNA is TGTGCCTGGGAGGTGAACACTGAAGCTTTCTTT. Its translation: CAWEVNTEAFF. The full variable domain, completed using reference TRBV30 and TRBJ1-1, is SQTIHQWPATLVQPVGSPLSLECTVEGTSNPNLYWYRQAAGRGLQLLFYSVGIGQISSEVPQNLSASRPQDRQFILSSKKLLLSDSGFYLCAWEVNTEAFFGQGTRLTVV.

The rearrangement uses TRBV29-1 and TRBJ1-1, with 7 positions matching TRBD1. This CDR3 has 14 residues. Germline CDR1 and CDR2: SQVTM and ANQGSEA. V lost 4 bases to trimming and J lost 1 base; unmatched junction nucleotides: 6. The CDR3 sequence: CSVAARTGNTEAFF. CDR3 bases: TGCAGCGTTGCAGCAAGGACAGGGAACACTGAAGCTTTCTTT.

This chain links TRBV5-1 with TRBJ2-5, with D perhaps given as TRBD1 or TRBD2 (6 bases each). The CDR3 sequence is 14 residues long. V lost 7 bases to trimming and J lost 5 bases, with 18 bases between them. The germline V gene has CDR1 SGHRS and CDR2 YFSETQ. CDR3 coding DNA: TGCGCCAGCTCTCTAGAGCCGGGGGCGGAGACCCAGTACTTC. Its translation: CASSLEPGAETQYF.

The chain links TRBV6-5 to TRBJ1-4; unclear D gene. Germline V gives CDR1 MNHEY, CDR2 SVGAGI. Trimming took 2 bases from V and 3 from J, leaving 10 bases between them. CDR3 length: 15 amino acids. The CDR3 nucleotides are TGTGCCAGCAGTTACGTATCCAAACCTAATGAAAAACTGTTTTTT. Translating it yields CASSYVSKPNEKLFF.